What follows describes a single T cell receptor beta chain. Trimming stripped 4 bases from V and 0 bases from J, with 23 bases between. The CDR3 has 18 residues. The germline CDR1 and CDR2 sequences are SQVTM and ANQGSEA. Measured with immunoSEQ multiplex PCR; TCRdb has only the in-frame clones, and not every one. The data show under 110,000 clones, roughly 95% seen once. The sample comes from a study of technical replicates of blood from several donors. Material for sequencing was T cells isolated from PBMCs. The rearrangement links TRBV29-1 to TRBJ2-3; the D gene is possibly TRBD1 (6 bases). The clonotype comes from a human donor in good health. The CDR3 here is CSVGPDRIRTPSTDTQYF. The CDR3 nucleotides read TGCAGCGTTGGCCCCGACAGGATCAGGACCCCTAGCACAGATACGCAGTATTTT.